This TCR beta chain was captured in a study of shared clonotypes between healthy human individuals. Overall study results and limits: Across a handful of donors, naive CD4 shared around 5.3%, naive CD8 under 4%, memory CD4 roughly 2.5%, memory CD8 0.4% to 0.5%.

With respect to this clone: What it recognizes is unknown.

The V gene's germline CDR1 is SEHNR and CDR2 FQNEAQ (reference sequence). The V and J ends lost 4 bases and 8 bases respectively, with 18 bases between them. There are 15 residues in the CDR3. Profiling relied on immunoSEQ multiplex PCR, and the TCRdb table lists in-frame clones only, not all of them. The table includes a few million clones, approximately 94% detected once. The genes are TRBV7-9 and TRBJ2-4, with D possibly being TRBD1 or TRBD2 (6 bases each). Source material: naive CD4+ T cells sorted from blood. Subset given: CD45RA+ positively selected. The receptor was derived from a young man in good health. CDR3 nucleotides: TGTGCCAGCAGCTCCAGGACAGATCCGGGGGACATTCAGTACTTC. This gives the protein CASSSRTDPGDIQYF. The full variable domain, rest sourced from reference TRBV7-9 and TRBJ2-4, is DTGVSQNPRHKITKRGQNVTFRCDPISEHNRLYWYRQTLGQGPEFLTYFQNEAQLEKSRLLSDRFSAERPKGSFSTLEIQRTEQGDSAMYLCASSSRTDPGDIQYFGAGTRLSVL.